Here is one T cell receptor (beta chain) with its context. What it binds is not known. This record belongs to a study of regulatory T cells in long-lasting Graves disease. The study, taken as a whole, reports: Persistent disease favored TRBV28, TRBJ1-2 and TRBJ2-5.

The time point: newly diagnosed GD, antithyroid drugs for less than 3 months. Extracted PBMC RNA gave rise to the TCR library. Libraries of TCR beta came from iRepertoire HTBI primers plus Arm-PCR of CDR3 regions. TCRdb re-derived calls from the multiplex PCR reads in MiXCR, one entry per CDR3 protein. The repertoire has 400,000 to 550,000 distinct CDR3 sequences, over 15% of them found once; the top ten carry about 10%. The germline V gene encodes CDR1 LNHDA and CDR2 SQIVND (reference sequence). Unmatched junction bases numbered 6, after V lost 4 bases and J lost 1 base. This CDR3 is built from 15 residues. These data also featured in a second study, about T cells in Graves' hyperthyroidism and ophthalmopathy. In that study: The study excluded patients with uncontrolled infection, other autoimmune disease, pregnancy or lactation.

This receptor was identified in a woman in her thirties with Graves disease. The genes are TRBV19 and TRBJ1-1, with TRBD1 identical over 7 bases. The sample consisted of peripheral blood mononuclear cells (PBMCs), taken at new diagnosis, from a patient treated with antithyroid drugs. Here the CDR3 reads CASSKRQGGNTEAFF. As DNA, the CDR3 is TGTGCCAGTAGTAAAAGACAGGGCGGGAACACTGAAGCTTTCTTT. The full variable domain, with the rest looked up from reference TRBV19 and TRBJ1-1, is DGGITQSPKYLFRKEGQNVTLSCEQNLNHDAMYWYRQDPGQGLRLIYYSQIVNDFQKGDIAEGYSVSREKKESFPLTVTSAQKNPTAFYLCASSKRQGGNTEAFFGQGTRLTVV.